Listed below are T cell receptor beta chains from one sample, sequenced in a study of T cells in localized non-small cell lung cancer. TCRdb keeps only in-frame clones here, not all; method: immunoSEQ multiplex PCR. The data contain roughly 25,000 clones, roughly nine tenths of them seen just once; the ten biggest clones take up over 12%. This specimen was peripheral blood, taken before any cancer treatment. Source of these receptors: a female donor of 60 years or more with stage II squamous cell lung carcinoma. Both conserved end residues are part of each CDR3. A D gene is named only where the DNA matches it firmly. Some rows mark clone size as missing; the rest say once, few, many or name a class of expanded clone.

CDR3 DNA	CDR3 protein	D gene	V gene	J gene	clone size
TGCAGTGCTAGAGGACTAGATACGCAGTATTTT	CSARGLDTQYF	NA	TRBV20-1	TRBJ2-3	NA
TGTGCCTGGAGGAGGGTGGGGAGCGGCTCCTACAATGAGCAGTTCTTC	CAWRRVGSGSYNEQFF	NA	TRBV30	TRBJ2-1	NA
TGTGCCAGCAGTTTAGGACTAGCGCAGAACACCGGGGAGCTGTTTTTT	CASSLGLAQNTGELFF	TRBD2	TRBV27	TRBJ2-2	NA
TGTGCCAGCAGCCCAACCCCCTACGAGCAGTACTTC	CASSPTPYEQYF	NA	TRBV7-9	TRBJ2-7	NA
TGTGCCAGCAGCTTAACGGGGGACAAACTGTTTTTT	CASSLTGDKLFF	NA	TRBV7-9	TRBJ1-4	NA
TGTGCCAGTAGTCCTTCGACATGGGGCTATGGCTACACCTTC	CASSPSTWGYGYTF	NA	TRBV19	TRBJ1-2	once
TGTGCCAGCAGCGTAGGAGTGTCTGGGGCCAACGTCCTGACTTTC	CASSVGVSGANVLTF	NA	TRBV9	TRBJ2-6	NA
TGTGCCATCGGACTAGCGGACTACGAGCAGTACTTC	CAIGLADYEQYF	TRBD2	TRBV10-3	TRBJ2-7	NA
TGTGCCAGCAGTCCCACAGGGTCCCCTGAAGCTTTCTTT	CASSPTGSPEAFF	NA	TRBV28	TRBJ1-1	NA
TGTGCCAGCAGCGAGGCATTCGCTGGAAACACCATATATTTT	CASSEAFAGNTIYF	NA	TRBV27	TRBJ1-3	NA
TGTGCCAGCAGTGGGGGGACAGATGAGCAGTTCTTC	CASSGGTDEQFF	TRBD1	TRBV6-4	TRBJ2-1	NA
TGTGCCAGTATCGGACTAGCGGGAGTGGGGGAGCAGTACTTC	CASIGLAGVGEQYF	TRBD2	TRBV19	TRBJ2-7	NA
TGTGCCAGCAGCTTGGTTGACAGGGGGTCCTACGAGCAGTACTTC	CASSLVDRGSYEQYF	TRBD1	TRBV5-5	TRBJ2-7	NA
TGTGCCAGTAGAAGCGGGAGATTTTTTAGCGACGAGCAGTACTTC	CASRSGRFFSDEQYF	TRBD2	TRBV19	TRBJ2-7	NA
TGTGCCATCAGTGAGTTTGGGGTAGGAGGGAATGAGCAGTTCTTC	CAISEFGVGGNEQFF	NA	TRBV10-3	TRBJ2-1	NA
TGTGCCAGTACCTCCGAGAACGGGAGGTTCAGGGACAATGAGCAGTTCTTC	CASTSENGRFRDNEQFF	TRBD2	TRBV19	TRBJ2-1	NA
TGTGCCAGCTCACCAACGGGAAATAATGAAAAACTGTTTTTT	CASSPTGNNEKLFF	NA	TRBV18	TRBJ1-4	NA
TGTGCCAGCAGCTTCGGCGGTAGCTCTGGGGCCAACGTCCTGACTTTC	CASSFGGSSGANVLTF	NA	TRBV5-4	TRBJ2-6	once
TGTGCCAGCAGCTTAGCGGGGTCCTACAATGAGCAGTTCTTC	CASSLAGSYNEQFF	NA	TRBV7-9	TRBJ2-1	NA
TGCAGCGTCATTTTTCCCGGGATCAACTACGAGCAGTACTTC	CSVIFPGINYEQYF	NA	TRBV29-1	TRBJ2-7	once
TGTGCCAGTAGTATTCCCCCCGGGACAGGAAGCTACGAGCAGTACTTC	CASSIPPGTGSYEQYF	TRBD1	TRBV19	TRBJ2-7	NA
TGTGCCAGTAGTAGGGGACTAGCGGCCCCTTATGAGCAGTTCTTC	CASSRGLAAPYEQFF	TRBD2	TRBV19	TRBJ2-1	NA
TGTGCCAGCAGCTTAACGGGAGGGCCAAGCAATGAGCAGTTCTTC	CASSLTGGPSNEQFF	TRBD2	TRBV7-9	TRBJ2-1	NA
TGCGCCAGCAGCGCCACCGGGACTAGCGGGAGTTACGAGCAGTACTTC	CASSATGTSGSYEQYF	TRBD2	TRBV5-1	TRBJ2-7	NA
TGTGCCAGCAGCCGCGACAGGGGAGAAACCGGGGAGCTGTTTTTT	CASSRDRGETGELFF	TRBD1	TRBV7-2	TRBJ2-2	NA
TGTGCCAGCAGTTGGGGGGACAGGGGGCTAGAGACCCAGTACTTC	CASSWGDRGLETQYF	TRBD1	TRBV28	TRBJ2-5	NA
TGCGCCAGCCGGGAGGCTAGCGGCCCGGAGCAGTACTTC	CASREASGPEQYF	TRBD2	TRBV5-1	TRBJ2-7	NA
TGTGCCAGCAGCTTCGGACAGGGTGGGGAAAAACTGTTTTTT	CASSFGQGGEKLFF	TRBD1	TRBV7-6	TRBJ1-4	few
TGCGCCAGCAGCTTGGGCAGCGGGAGAATGGATACGCAGTATTTT	CASSLGSGRMDTQYF	TRBD2	TRBV5-1	TRBJ2-3	NA
TGTGCCACCAGCAGAGATCAGGGGGTGGGGAAACTGTTTTTT	CATSRDQGVGKLFF	TRBD1	TRBV15	TRBJ1-4	NA
TGTGCCAGCAGCGAGATGGAGGGATTCTACGAGCAGTACTTC	CASSEMEGFYEQYF	NA	TRBV7-2	TRBJ2-7	NA
TGTGCCAGCAGCTTAGATCTGACAGGGGGAAGCGGCTACACCTTC	CASSLDLTGGSGYTF	TRBD1	TRBV11-2	TRBJ1-2	NA
TGCGCCAGCAGCTTGGGGGACGACCGAGATGGAAACACCATATATTTT	CASSLGDDRDGNTIYF	NA	TRBV5-1	TRBJ1-3	NA